This T cell receptor (beta chain) was recorded in a study of metastatic and nonmetastatic thyroid tumors. The sample holds many counts of this clone. No patient had received any treatment before thyroid surgery. MiXCR re-clonotyped the PCR reads for TCRdb. Of fewer than 40,000 clones detected, about 15% appear once; the ten largest clones hold around a fifth. Per germline, CDR1 MRHNA and CDR2 SNTAGT. V was trimmed by 0 bases and J by 4 bases, leaving 18 bases between them. CDR3 size: 18 residues. Sequenced: blood. This TCR was recovered from a male donor with papillary thyroid cancer or a benign thyroid nodule (not recorded which). Some clones in this sample may be carry-over from other donors' samples. The chain links TRBV6-4 to TRBJ2-2; D might be TRBD1 (6 bases). CDR3 amino acids: CASSDSPGTPLPTGELFF. The CDR3 DNA sequence: TGTGCCAGCAGTGACTCCCCCGGGACACCGCTACCCACCGGGGAGCTGTTTTTT.